The T cell receptor beta chain under discussion was sequenced for a study of blood T cell repertoires in COVID-19. The table came from immunoSEQ multiplex PCR; TCRdb's copy has only in-frame clones and leaves some out. The table has roughly 100,000 clones, 75% to 90% seen once. CDR1 is LNHDA and CDR2 is SQIVND in the germline V gene (reference sequence). The length of the CDR3 is 14 residues. V lost 4 bases to trimming and J lost 5 bases, with 11 bases between them. The clonotype originates from a human donor in a cohort sampled during active COVID-19. Sample: peripheral blood. J is TRBJ1-4 and V is TRBV19; TRBD1 is a possible D gene (5 bases). CDR3 loop: CASSTRQPNEKLFF. DNA of the CDR3: TGTGCCAGTAGTACCAGACAGCCAAATGAAAAACTGTTTTTT.